Below, 6 T cell receptor beta chains from the same sample are listed, as sequenced in a study of immune characterization of retroperitoneal liposarcoma (dated by TCRdb to the late 2010s). The library was made by PCR. The sequencer listed for this sample is NextSeq 500. In-frame beta chains were kept once TCRdb had trimmed the public reads at Q25 with fastp and called clones with MiXCR. Rows with one shared CDR3 protein collapse into an entry with the most common genes and DNA. This sample lists over 8,000 distinct CDR3 sequences; 28% were detected once. Approximately 9% of the sample belongs to the ten largest clones. Sample: tumor tissue. These receptors came from a female donor with retroperitoneal liposarcoma.

This clonotype was counted many times. The rearrangement uses TRBV6-4 and TRBJ2-1; 16 bases map to TRBD2. The CDR3 extends over 16 amino acids. J gave up 9 bases and V 6 bases, and 8 bases lay outside the gene matches. Per germline, CDR1 MRHNA and CDR2 SNTAGT. The CDR3 DNA sequence: TGTGCCAGCAGCCGGGGACTAGCGGGAGGGCCGGGTGAGCAGTTCTTC. Translation gives CASSRGLAGGPGEQFF.

This rearrangement joins TRBV7-2 to TRBJ2-4; 10 positions match TRBD1. Losses at the gene ends were 7 bases for V and 8 bases for J; bases not matched to a gene: 11. Germline loops: CDR1 SGHTA, CDR2 FQGNSA. The CDR3 is made up of 15 amino acids. The CDR3 DNA is TGTGCCAGCACCACCCCGGGACAGGGGAGGGACATTCAGTACTTC. Translating gives CASTTPGQGRDIQYF.

The genes are TRBV6-1 and TRBJ1-4; D is ambiguous. Trimming removed 7 bases at V and 4 bases at J, with 13 bases between. Germline values: CDR1 MNHNS, CDR2 SASEGT. CDR3 length: 14 residues. In DNA, the CDR3 is TGTGCCAGCAACCACCGGGCCTTTAATGAAAAACTGTTTTTT. As protein: CASNHRAFNEKLFF.

Ten or more counts support this clonotype. V is TRBV7-9 and J is TRBJ2-5; 9 bases agree with TRBD2. CDR3 size: 17 residues. From germline, CDR1 is SEHNR and CDR2 FQNEAQ (reference sequence). V was pared by 2 bases and J by 1 base, with 8 bases of the junction left unmatched. The CDR3: CASSLFRLAGTQETQYF. Here the CDR3 DNA reads TGTGCCAGCAGCTTATTTAGGCTAGCGGGAACCCAAGAGACCCAGTACTTC.

This clonotype was seen once. The chain couples TRBV6-1 to TRBJ2-7, with a weak D call TRBD2 (5 bases). The better agreement between TRBJ2-5 and the DNA end casts doubt on the J call. The V gene's germline CDR1 is MNHNS and CDR2 SASEGT. CDR3 length equals 14 residues. In DNA form, the CDR3 reads TGTGCCAGCAGGTACCTCGAGGGCTTCGAGACCCAGTACTTC. This translates into CASRYLEGFETQYF.

The V and J genes are TRBV7-2 and TRBJ2-2; D not resolved. V shed 2 bases and J shed 0 bases, with 16 bases lying between them. This CDR3 spans 18 amino acids. From germline, CDR1 is SGHTA and CDR2 FQGNSA. CDR3 nucleotides: TGTGCCAGCAGCTTATACGGCAGCCGACCCTCGAACACCGGGGAGCTGTTTTTT. This sequence encodes CASSLYGSRPSNTGELFF.